The clone carrying this TCR beta chain was counted at least ten times. Tregs were sorted as CD4+CD25+CD127-/low cells. The CDR3 consists of 14 residues. V was shortened by 4 bases and J by 1 base, with 11 bases between the two germline ends. Germline CDR1 and CDR2: LNHDA and SQIVND (reference sequence). Each CDR3 protein gets one entry after TCRdb re-called the 5' RACE reads with MiXCR. The table lists more than 9,000 distinct CDR3 sequences, 17% of them singletons. The sample consisted of Tregs sorted from a lymph node. The rearrangement uses TRBV19 and TRBJ2-7; possible D gene TRBD2, 5 bases. This sequence originates from a female donor with breast cancer. CDR3 in amino acids: CASSKDGVSYEQYF. The CDR3 coding sequence is TGTGCCAGTAGTAAGGACGGGGTTTCCTACGAGCAGTACTTC.